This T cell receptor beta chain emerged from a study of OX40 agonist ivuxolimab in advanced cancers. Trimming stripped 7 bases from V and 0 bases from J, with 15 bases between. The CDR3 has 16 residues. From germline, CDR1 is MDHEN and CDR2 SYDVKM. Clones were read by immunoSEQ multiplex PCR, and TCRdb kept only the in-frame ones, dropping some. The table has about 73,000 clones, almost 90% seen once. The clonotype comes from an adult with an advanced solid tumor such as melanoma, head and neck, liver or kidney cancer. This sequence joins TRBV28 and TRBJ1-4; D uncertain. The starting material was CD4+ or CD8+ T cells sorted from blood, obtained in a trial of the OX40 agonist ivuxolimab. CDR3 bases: TGTGCCAGCACCCGGGCGGGGTTGGCAACTAATGAAAAACTGTTTTTT. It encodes CASTRAGLATNEKLFF.